This T cell receptor beta chain was sequenced for a study of blood T cell repertoires in COVID-19 (dated by TCRdb to about 2020). Looking at the study overall: The collaborator samples originated in the United States, Italy and Spain and spanned the acute and convalescent phases of COVID-19. The prospective study material was composed of cDNA or gDNA derived from T cells, B-cell-depleted T cells, or PBMCs. The dataset comprised deeply sampled blood TCRbeta repertoires from subjects exposed to, actively infected with, or recovered from COVID-19. The repertoires were made available in a free public database intended to serve as a resource for research on the immune response to SARS-CoV-2. The samples were drawn from the first 160 participants of the ongoing ImmuneRACE study and from 950 to 1,500 subjects provided by 6 global collaborators. Sample metadata almost always included a de-identified subject ID, COVID-19 status, age in years and sex. Where HLA class I and class II types were available, the types were taken from metadata supplied by the sample provider, not from assay-based typing. Overall results and qualifications from the work: Clinical and demographic metadata were provided uncurated, with the amount varying by source and participant.

Collaborating institutions collected whole blood in K2EDTA tubes following their own protocols. For TCRbeta analysis, collaborators shipped samples in one of three forms: frozen whole blood, isolated PBMCs, or DNA extracted from either of those sample types. Note on this clone: Its binding antigen is unknown. Base qualities are not recorded, but no much larger clone differs from it by a single base.

TCRbeta CDR3 regions were amplified from genomic DNA using the immunoSEQ Assay, a bias-controlled multiplex PCR. Processing in the source paper ran as follows. The number of nucleated cells in each sample was estimated from the amplification of reference gene primers within the assay. To quantify the absolute abundance of each unique TCRbeta CDR3 rearrangement, sequence reads were collapsed and filtered. Productive Simpson clonality was computed per sample as the square root of Simpson's diversity index over productive rearrangements. TCRdb carries this immuneACCESS record with in-frame sequences only. Its versions omit some clonotypes, under half of them owing to an unresolved V gene in the studies checked, with the rest unexplained. V and J calls and clone size are as listed in that table; D and trimming were resolved from the DNA. This sample gives hundreds of thousands of clones in total; around nine tenths of them show up just once. 3% of the sample rests with the top ten.

Material for sequencing was peripheral blood. The TCR was taken from a man aged 55 to 70 with acute or convalescent COVID-19.

At the DNA level, the sequence is TGTGCCAGTAGTGGGACTAGCGGGGGGGCTTTCTCAGATACGCAGTATTTT. The encoded protein is CASSGTSGGAFSDTQYF. The rearrangement combines TRBV19 with TRBJ2-3, with TRBD2 identical over 16 junction bases. From the cysteine up to the phenylalanine, the CDR3 has a length of 17 residues. CDR3 DNA is the only sequence kept; it has 51 bases, read in frame from the first base. CDR1 and CDR2 are read off the germline V gene (reference sequence) as LNHDA and SQIVND. V ends up 5 bases short and J 4 bases short, with an unmatched junction base count of 6. Outside the CDR3, residues come from the reference TRBV19 and TRBJ2-3 proteins, so the full variable domain is: DGGITQSPKYLFRKEGQNVTLSCEQNLNHDAMYWYRQDPGQGLRLIYYSQIVNDFQKGDIAEGYSVSREKKESFPLTVTSAQKNPTAFYLCASSGTSGGAFSDTQYFGPGTRLTVL.